This T cell receptor (beta chain) was captured by sequencing in a study of cytomegalovirus exposure and HLA in healthy donors. Study-wide findings and caveats: The classifier was said to identify cytomegalovirus status with high specificity and sensitivity. Most TCRs appeared rarely, but some public TCRs recurred in many donors. TCR clusters originating in the first cohort tended to co-occur in the 120 validation repertoires, according to a later analysis. Around 160 TCR beta chains were listed as cytomegalovirus-associated.

Germline V CDR1 and CDR2: MNHNS, SASEGT. The CDR3 extends over 15 amino acids. The V gene end was trimmed by 6 bases and the J gene end by 1 base; junction bases not matched to a gene: 7. Concerning this clone: Its antigen remains unidentified.

Method: immunoSEQ multiplex PCR; TCRdb's copy keeps in-frame clones and lacks some. The sample records under 150,000 clones, roughly nine tenths being singletons. V gene TRBV6-1 combines with J gene TRBJ2-7; 9 bases align to TRBD1. The source of this sequence is a man aged 18 to 30 in good health and CMV-seronegative. The sequenced sample was PBMCs. The CDR3 bases are TGTGCCAGCAGCACCACCGGGACAGGGTCCTACGAGCAGTACGTC. Its translation: CASSTTGTGSYEQYV.